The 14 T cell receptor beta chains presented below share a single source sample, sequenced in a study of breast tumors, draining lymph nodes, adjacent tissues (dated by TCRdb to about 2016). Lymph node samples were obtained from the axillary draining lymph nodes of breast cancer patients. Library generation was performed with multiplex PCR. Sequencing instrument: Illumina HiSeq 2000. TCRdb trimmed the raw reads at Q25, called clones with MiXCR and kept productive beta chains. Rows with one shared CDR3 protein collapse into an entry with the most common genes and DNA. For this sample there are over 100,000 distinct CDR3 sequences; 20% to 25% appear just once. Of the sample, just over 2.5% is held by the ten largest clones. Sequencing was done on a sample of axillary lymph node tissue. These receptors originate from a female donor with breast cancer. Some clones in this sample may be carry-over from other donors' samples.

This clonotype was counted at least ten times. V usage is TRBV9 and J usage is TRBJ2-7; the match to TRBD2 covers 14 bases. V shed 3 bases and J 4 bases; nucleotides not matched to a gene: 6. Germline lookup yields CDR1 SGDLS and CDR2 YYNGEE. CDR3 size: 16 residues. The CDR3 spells CASSASGTSGSYEQYF. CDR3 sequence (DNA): TGTGCCAGCAGCGCTTCCGGGACTAGCGGGAGTTACGAGCAGTACTTC.

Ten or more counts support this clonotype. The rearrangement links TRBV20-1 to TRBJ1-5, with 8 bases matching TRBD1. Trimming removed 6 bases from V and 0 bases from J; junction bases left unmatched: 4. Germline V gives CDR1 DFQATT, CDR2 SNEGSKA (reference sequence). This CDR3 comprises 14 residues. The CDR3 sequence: CSARQGLSNQPQHF. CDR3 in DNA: TGCAGTGCCAGACAGGGGCTTAGCAATCAGCCCCAGCATTTT.

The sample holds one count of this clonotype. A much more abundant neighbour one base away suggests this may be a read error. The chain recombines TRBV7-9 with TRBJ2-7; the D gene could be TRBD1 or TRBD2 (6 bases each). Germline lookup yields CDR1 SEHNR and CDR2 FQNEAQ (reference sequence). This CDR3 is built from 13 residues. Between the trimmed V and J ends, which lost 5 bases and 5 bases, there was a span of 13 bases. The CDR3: CASSVAGGHEQYF. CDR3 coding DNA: TGTGCCAGCAGCGTCGCCGGGGGCCACGAGCAGTACTTC.

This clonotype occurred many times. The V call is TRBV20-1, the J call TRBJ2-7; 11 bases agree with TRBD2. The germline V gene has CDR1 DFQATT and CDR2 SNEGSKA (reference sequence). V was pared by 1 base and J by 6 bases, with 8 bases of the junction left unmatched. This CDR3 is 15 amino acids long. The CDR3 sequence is CSARGLAGSYGEQYF. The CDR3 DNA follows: TGCAGTGCTAGAGGACTAGCGGGAAGTTATGGCGAGCAGTACTTC.

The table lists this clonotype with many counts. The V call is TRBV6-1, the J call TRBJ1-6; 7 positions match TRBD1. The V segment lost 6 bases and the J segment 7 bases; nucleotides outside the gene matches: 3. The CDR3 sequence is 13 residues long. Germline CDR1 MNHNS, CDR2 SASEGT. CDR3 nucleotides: TGTGCCAGCAGGACAGGGAGGAATTCACCCCTCCACTTT. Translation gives CASRTGRNSPLHF.

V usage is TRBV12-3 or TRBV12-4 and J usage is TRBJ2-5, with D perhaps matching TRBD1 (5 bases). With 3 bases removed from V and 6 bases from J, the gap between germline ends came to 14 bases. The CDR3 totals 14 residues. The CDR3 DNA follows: TGTGCCAGCAGTTTCGGTTCAGGGATGAAGACCCAGTACTTC. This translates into CASSFGSGMKTQYF.

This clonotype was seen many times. The CDR3 loop is CSARDPGLAGVEQYF. The DNA for the CDR3 is TGCAGTGCTAGAGACCCGGGACTAGCGGGAGTCGAGCAGTACTTC. The rearrangement links TRBV20-1 to TRBJ2-7; 14 bases are shared with TRBD2. This CDR3 has 15 amino acids. Unmatched junction bases numbered 4, after V lost 0 bases and J lost 6 bases. Germline lookup yields CDR1 DFQATT and CDR2 SNEGSKA (reference sequence).

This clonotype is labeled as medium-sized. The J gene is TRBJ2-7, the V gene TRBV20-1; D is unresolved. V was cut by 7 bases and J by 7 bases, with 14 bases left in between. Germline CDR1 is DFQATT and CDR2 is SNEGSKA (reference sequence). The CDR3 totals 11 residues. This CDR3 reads CSVRPLWEQYF. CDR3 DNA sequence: TGCAGTGTCAGACCTTTATGGGAGCAGTACTTC.

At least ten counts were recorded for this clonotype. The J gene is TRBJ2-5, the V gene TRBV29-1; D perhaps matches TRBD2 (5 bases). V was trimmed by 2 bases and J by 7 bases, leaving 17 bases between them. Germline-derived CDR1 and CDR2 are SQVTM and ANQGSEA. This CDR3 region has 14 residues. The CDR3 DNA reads TGCAGCGTTGAACTGGACTCCGAGTTTGGGACCCAGTACTTC. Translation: CSVELDSEFGTQYF.

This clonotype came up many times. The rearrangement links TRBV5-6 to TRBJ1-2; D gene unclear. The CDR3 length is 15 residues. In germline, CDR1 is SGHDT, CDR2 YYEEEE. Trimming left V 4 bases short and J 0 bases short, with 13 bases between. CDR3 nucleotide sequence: TGTGCCAGCAGCGGAACAGCTACTTCTAACTATGGCTACACCTTC. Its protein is CASSGTATSNYGYTF.

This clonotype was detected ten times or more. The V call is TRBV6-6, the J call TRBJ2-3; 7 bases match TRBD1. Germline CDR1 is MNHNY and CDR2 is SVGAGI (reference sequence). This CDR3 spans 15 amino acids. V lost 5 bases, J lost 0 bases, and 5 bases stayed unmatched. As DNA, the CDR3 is TGTGCCAGCAGTCGGGACAGCCCTAGCACAGATACGCAGTATTTT. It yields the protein CASSRDSPSTDTQYF.

CDR3 bases: TGTGCCATCAGTTACTCCCAGGAACCCACAGACGCGCAGTATTTT. Translating gives CAISYSQEPTDAQYF. The chain combines TRBV10-3 with TRBJ2-7; no firm D call. The end of the DNA fits TRBJ2-3 better, so the J call may be wrong. CDR1 is ENHRY, CDR2 SYGVKD, per germline. The CDR3 length is 15 residues.

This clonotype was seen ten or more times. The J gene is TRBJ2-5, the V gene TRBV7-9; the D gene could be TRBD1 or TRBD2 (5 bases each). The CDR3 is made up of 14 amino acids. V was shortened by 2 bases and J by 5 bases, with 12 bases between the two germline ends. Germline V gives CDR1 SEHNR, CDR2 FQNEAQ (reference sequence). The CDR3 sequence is CASSLMSGDETQYF. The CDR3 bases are TGTGCCAGCAGCTTAATGTCTGGGGACGAGACCCAGTACTTC.

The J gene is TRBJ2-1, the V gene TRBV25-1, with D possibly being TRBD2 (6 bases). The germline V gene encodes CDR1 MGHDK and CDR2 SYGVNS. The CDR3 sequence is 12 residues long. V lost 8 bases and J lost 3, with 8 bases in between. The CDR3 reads CASGGIYNEQFF. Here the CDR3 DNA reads TGTGCCAGCGGGGGGATCTACAATGAGCAGTTCTTC.